The entry below describes one TCR beta chain. The specificity of this receptor is unknown. Base qualities are missing; no much larger clone stands one base away. Genomic DNA was extracted from sorted cells with the Quick-DNA Microprep Kit. Amplification of TCRbeta DNA was done with the immunoSEQ hsTCRbeta kit, following the protocol from the manufacturer. An Illumina MiSeq instrument was used to sequence the TCRbeta libraries. On the authors' methods: Removing out-of-frame sequences left 2,204,828 distinct TCRbeta sequences, an average of approximately 61,000 per individual. Each individual was scored according to the count of 160 or so previously reported CMV-associated TCRbeta sequences and the total productive distinct TCRbeta count. A beta-binomial model was reimplemented in Python, and random forests from scikit-learn, run with default parameters, were trained on data from the US cohort. Classifier performance on the Belgian cohort was summarized as median AUC with percentile confidence intervals over 10,000 bootstrap iterations. TCRdb mirrors the immuneACCESS table, restricted to in-frame sequences. Some clones are absent from its copies; in checked studies, under half trace to an unresolved V gene, and the reason for the others is unknown. V, J and clone size were drawn from that table, and D and trimming were deduced from the DNA. A total of about 27,000 clones appear in this sample, around 75% of them only once. 0.68% of the sample is held by the ten biggest clonotypes.

The data derive from a study of memory CD4+ T cells and cytomegalovirus serostatus (dated by TCRdb to the late 2010s). With respect to the entire study: A total of about 33 healthy Belgian adults, of whom 9 were CMV seropositive and approximately 25 were CMV seronegative, were included in the cohort. To replicate a published TCR-based CMV serostatus classifier, the study sequenced CD4+ memory TCRbeta repertoires from a Belgian cohort whose cytomegalovirus serostatus was known.

Single viable CD3+CD4+CD8-CD45RO+ cells were sorted as memory CD4+ T cells on a FACSAria II. To determine CMV serostatus, a Roche Elecsys assay was used that detects serum IgG against CMV pp150, pp28, p38 and p52. After the samples were thawed, total CD4+ T cells were enriched through positive selection using CD4 magnetic microbeads. Samples originated from another study that specifically interrogated the CD4+ T cell memory repertoire. Following standard operating procedures, peripheral blood mononuclear cells were isolated and cryopreserved, while serum was kept at -80 degrees C. Staining used CD3-PerCP (BW264/56), CD4-APC (RPA-T4), CD45RO-PE (UCHT1) and CD8-Pacific Orange (3B5) antibodies, with Sytox blue excluding non-viable cells. The investigation overall reported the following: The results were read as suggesting that the CMV-associated TCR signature is, for the most part, present in the CD4+ memory repertoire. Unlike the original study, which covered naive and memory CD4+ and CD8+ populations, the Belgian study sequenced only CD4+CD45RO+ memory cells. The original-framework classifier achieved a median bootstrapped AUC of around 0.95 with a 95% CI of 0.76-1.00 on the Belgian cohort. Among the 150 to 200 previously reported CMV-associated TCRbeta sequences, roughly 68 showed up in the CD4+ memory repertoires, with each one found in between one and five individuals. For predicting CMV serostatus, the median bootstrapped AUC was 0.95 using the original framework and around 0.9 using a US-trained random forest.

The CDR3, cysteine through phenylalanine, is 17 amino acids long. The retained sequence is limited to the CDR3, 51 bases, with the frame set at the first base. V ends up 2 bases short and J 2 bases short, with an unmatched junction base count of 7. The germline V gene encodes CDR1 SGHVS and CDR2 FQNEAQ. The clonotype originates from an adult in good health and CMV-seronegative. Sequenced material: memory CD4+ T cells from blood. The rearranged segments are TRBV7-8 and TRBJ2-7, with 12 junctional bases fitting TRBD1. The nucleotide sequence is given as TGTGCCAGCAGCTTACGGGGGACAGGGGGCGGTACCTACGAGCAGTACTTC. Its translation reads: CASSLRGTGGGTYEQYF.